This T cell receptor (beta chain) was documented in a study of PD-1 blockade in classical Hodgkin lymphoma. Repertoires were generated with immunoSEQ multiplex PCR, while TCRdb's copy carries only in-frame clones and drops some. The table includes 15,000 or so clones, 84% detected once. Noted time point: newly diagnosed, previously untreated cHL patient sample. The V gene end was trimmed by 10 bases and the J gene end by 2 bases; junction bases not matched to a gene: 5. CDR3 length: 13 residues. Germline CDR1 reads LNHDA; CDR2 reads SQIVND (reference sequence). The source material was peripheral blood mononuclear cells (PBMCs). This chain uses TRBV19 with TRBJ1-2; 9 bases fit TRBD1. The clonotype was recovered from a human donor with classical Hodgkin lymphoma. CDR3 nucleotide sequence: TGTGCCACCAACGGACAGGGGAACTATGGCTACACCTTC. It translates to CATNGQGNYGYTF.